This T cell receptor (beta chain) was retrieved from a study of graft-versus-host responses after intestinal transplantation. Study-level information: The transplants performed in recipients were multivisceral, liver-intestinal, or isolated intestinal.

Using immunoSEQ multiplex PCR, the repertoire was profiled, and TCRdb retains in-frame clones only, with some absent. The top ten clones hold less than 2% of a sample with tens of thousands of clones, roughly 90% of them seen once. Study-wide results and caveats: Recipient marrow harbored GvH clones, some of which surfaced first in ileum or blood. Elevated graft-versus-host to host-versus-graft clonal ratios in allografts were recorded for patients with graft-donor T cell macrochimerism.

Turning to this clone: Its antigen is unknown.

Germline V CDR1 and CDR2: MNHNS, SASEGT. CDR3 length: 11 amino acids. J was trimmed by 6 bases and V by 5 bases; bases with no gene match: 0. The TCR originated in a human patient who received an intestinal transplant, so some T cells may come from the graft donor. The chain combines TRBV6-1 with TRBJ2-7; 8 nucleotides match TRBD1. Here the sequenced sample was PBMCs, taken 26 days after transplant. CDR3 amino acids: CASSQGAEQYF. For the CDR3, the DNA is TGTGCCAGCAGTCAGGGGGCCGAGCAGTACTTC.